Given below is one TCR beta chain in context. The antigen remains undetermined. TCRdb called the 5' RACE reads again in MiXCR, with one record for every CDR3 protein. The data contain 550,000 to 800,000 distinct CDR3 sequences, less than 9% of them singletons. The sample belongs to a study of identical twins. Notes on the study in general: For zero-insertion analyses, partial confounding could come from invariant MAIT and iNKT cells.

Trimming removed 3 bases from V and 4 bases from J; junction bases left unmatched: 5. The CDR3 is made up of 14 amino acids. The germline gives CDR1 DFQATT, CDR2 SNEGSKA (reference sequence). The data also belong to a second study, concerning yellow fever vaccine responses in identical twins.

Sequenced: PBMCs. This clonotype originated in a woman between 18 and 30 years old in good health. The chain links TRBV20-1 to TRBJ2-2, with 7 positions matching TRBD1. CDR3 sequence: CSARARGSTGELFF. Written as DNA, the CDR3 is TGCAGTGCTAGGGCCAGGGGGAGCACCGGGGAGCTGTTTTTT.